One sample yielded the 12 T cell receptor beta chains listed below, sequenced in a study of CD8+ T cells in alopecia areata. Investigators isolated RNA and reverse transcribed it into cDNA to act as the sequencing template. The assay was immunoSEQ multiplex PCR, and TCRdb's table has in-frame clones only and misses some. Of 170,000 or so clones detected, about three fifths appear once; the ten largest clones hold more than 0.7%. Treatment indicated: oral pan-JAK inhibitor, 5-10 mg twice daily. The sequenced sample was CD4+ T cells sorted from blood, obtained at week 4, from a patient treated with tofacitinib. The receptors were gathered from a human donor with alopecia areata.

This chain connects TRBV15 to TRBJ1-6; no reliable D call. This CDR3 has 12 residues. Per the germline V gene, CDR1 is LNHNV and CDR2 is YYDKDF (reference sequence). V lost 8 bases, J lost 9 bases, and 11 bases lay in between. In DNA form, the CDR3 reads TGTGCCACCGGCGACGGCGGTTCACCCCTCCACTTT. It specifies CATGDGGSPLHF. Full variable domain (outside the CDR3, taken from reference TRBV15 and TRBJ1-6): DAMVIQNPRYQVTQFGKPVTLSCSQTLNHNVMYWYQQKSSQAPKLLFHYYDKDFNNEADTPDNFQSRRPNTSFCFLDIRSPGLGDTAMYLCATGDGGSPLHFGNGTRLTVT.

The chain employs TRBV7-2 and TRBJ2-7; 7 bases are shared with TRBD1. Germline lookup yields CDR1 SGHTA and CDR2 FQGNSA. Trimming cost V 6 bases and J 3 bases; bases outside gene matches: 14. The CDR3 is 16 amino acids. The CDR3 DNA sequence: TGTGCCAGCAGTCCTAGGGGACAGCCTACCTTCTACGAGCAGTACTTC. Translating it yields CASSPRGQPTFYEQYF. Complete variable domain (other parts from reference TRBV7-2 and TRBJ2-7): GAGVSQSPSNKVTEKGKDVELRCDPISGHTALYWYRQSLGQGLEFLIYFQGNSAPDKSGLPSDRFSAERTGGSVSTLTIQRTQQEDSAVYLCASSPRGQPTFYEQYFGPGTRLTVT.

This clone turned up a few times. CDR3: CASAGGRAHEQYF. DNA of the CDR3: TGTGCCAGTGCGGGGGGGCGCGCCCACGAGCAGTACTTC. V is TRBV7-9 and J is TRBJ2-7; 9 bases agree with TRBD2. This CDR3 contains 13 residues. V trimming: 9 bases; J trimming: 5 bases; junction bases outside the gene matches: 8. Germline CDR1 reads SEHNR; CDR2 reads FQNEAQ (reference sequence).

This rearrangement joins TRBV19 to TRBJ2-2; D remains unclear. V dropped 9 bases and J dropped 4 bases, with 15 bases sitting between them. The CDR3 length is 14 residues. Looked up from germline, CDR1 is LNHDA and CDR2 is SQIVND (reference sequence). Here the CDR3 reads CASKPSLGTGELFF. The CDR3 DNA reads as TGTGCCAGCAAACCCAGTCTGGGCACCGGGGAGCTGTTTTTT. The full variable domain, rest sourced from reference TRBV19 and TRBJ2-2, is DGGITQSPKYLFRKEGQNVTLSCEQNLNHDAMYWYRQDPGQGLRLIYYSQIVNDFQKGDIAEGYSVSREKKESFPLTVTSAQKNPTAFYLCASKPSLGTGELFFGEGSRLTVL.

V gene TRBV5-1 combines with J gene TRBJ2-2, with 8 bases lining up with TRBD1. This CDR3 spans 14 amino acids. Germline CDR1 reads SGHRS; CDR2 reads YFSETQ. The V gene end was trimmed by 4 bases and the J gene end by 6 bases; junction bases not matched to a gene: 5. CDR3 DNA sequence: TGCGCCAGCAGCCTGGACAGGGTCCCCGGGGAGCTGTTTTTT. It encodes CASSLDRVPGELFF. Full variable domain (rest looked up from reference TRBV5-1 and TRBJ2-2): KAGVTQTPRYLIKTRGQQVTLSCSPISGHRSVSWYQQTPGQGLQFLFEYFSETQRNKGNFPGRFSGRQFSNSRSEMNVSTLELGDSALYLCASSLDRVPGELFFGEGSRLTVL.

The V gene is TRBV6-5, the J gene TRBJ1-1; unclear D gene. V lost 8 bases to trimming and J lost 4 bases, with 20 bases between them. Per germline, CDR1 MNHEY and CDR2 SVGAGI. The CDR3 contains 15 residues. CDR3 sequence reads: CASRMFGSSGTEAFF. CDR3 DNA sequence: TGTGCCAGCCGGATGTTTGGGAGTTCGGGCACTGAAGCTTTCTTT.

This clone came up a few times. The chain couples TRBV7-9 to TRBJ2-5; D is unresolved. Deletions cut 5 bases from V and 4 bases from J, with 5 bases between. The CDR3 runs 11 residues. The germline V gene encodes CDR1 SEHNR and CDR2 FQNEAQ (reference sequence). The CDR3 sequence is CASSTGETQYF. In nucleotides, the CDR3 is TGTGCCAGCAGCACCGGAGAGACCCAGTACTTC.

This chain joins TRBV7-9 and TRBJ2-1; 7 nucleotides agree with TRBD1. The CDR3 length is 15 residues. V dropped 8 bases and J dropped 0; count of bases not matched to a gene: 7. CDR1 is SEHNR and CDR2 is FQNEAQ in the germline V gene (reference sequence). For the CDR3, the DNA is TGTGCCAGCTTCCCAACAGGGGTCTCCTACAATGAGCAGTTCTTC. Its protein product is CASFPTGVSYNEQFF. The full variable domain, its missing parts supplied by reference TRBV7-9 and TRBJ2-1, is DTGVSQNPRHKITKRGQNVTFRCDPISEHNRLYWYRQTLGQGPEFLTYFQNEAQLEKSRLLSDRFSAERPKGSFSTLEIQRTEQGDSAMYLCASFPTGVSYNEQFFGPGTRLTVL.

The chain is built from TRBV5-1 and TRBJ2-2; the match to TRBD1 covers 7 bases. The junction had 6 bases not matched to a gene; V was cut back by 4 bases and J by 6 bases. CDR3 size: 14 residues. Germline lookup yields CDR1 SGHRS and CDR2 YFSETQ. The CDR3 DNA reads TGCGCCAGCAGCGAACAGGGGACGTCCGGGGAGCTGTTTTTT. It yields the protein CASSEQGTSGELFF.

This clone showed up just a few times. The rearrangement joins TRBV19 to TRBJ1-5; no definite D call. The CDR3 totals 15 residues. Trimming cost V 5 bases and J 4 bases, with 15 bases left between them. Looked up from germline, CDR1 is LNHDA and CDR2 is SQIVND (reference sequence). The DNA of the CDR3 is TGTGCCAGTAGTCAGACAACGGTCGGGAATCAGCCCCAGCATTTT. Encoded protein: CASSQTTVGNQPQHF. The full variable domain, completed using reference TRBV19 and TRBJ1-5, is DGGITQSPKYLFRKEGQNVTLSCEQNLNHDAMYWYRQDPGQGLRLIYYSQIVNDFQKGDIAEGYSVSREKKESFPLTVTSAQKNPTAFYLCASSQTTVGNQPQHFGDGTRLSIL.

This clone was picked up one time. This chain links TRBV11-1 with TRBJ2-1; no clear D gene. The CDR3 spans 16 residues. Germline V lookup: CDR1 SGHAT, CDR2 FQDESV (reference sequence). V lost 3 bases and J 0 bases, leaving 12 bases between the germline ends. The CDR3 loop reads CASSFEARSSYNEQFF. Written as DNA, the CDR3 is TGTGCCAGCAGCTTCGAGGCCCGAAGCTCCTACAATGAGCAGTTCTTC.

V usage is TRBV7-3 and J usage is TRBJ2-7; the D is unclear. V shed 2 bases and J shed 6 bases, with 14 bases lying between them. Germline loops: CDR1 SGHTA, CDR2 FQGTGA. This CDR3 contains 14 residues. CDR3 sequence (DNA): TGTGCCAGCAGCTTAGGGTGGAGTGGTTCCGAGCAGTACTTC. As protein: CASSLGWSGSEQYF.